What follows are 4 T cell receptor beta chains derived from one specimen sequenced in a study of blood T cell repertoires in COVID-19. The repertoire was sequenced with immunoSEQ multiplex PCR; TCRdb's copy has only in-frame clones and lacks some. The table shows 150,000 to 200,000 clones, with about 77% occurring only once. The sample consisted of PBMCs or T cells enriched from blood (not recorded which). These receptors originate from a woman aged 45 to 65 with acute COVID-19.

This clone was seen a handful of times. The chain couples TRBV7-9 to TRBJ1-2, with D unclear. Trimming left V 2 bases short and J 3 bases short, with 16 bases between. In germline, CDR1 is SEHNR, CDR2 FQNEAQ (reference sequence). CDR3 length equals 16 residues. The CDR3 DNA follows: TGTGCCAGCAGCTTAACGGGGTCAGGCGGTGACTATGGCTACACCTTC. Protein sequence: CASSLTGSGGDYGYTF. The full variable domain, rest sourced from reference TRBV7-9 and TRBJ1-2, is DTGVSQNPRHKITKRGQNVTFRCDPISEHNRLYWYRQTLGQGPEFLTYFQNEAQLEKSRLLSDRFSAERPKGSFSTLEIQRTEQGDSAMYLCASSLTGSGGDYGYTFGSGTRLTVV.

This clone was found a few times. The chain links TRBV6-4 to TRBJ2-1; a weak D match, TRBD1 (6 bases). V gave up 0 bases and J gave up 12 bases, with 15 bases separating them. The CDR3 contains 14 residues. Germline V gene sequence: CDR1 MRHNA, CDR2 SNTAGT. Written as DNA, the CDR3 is TGTGCCAGCAGTGACTCCGGCGACAGGTTGAGGCAGTTCTTC. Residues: CASSDSGDRLRQFF.

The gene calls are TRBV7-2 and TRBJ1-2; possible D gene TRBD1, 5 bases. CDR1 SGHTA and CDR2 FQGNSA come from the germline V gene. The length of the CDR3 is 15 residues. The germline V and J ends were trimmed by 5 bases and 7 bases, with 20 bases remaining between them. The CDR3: CASSPVGAVRGGYTF. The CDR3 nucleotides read TGTGCCAGCAGCCCCGTAGGGGCTGTTAGGGGTGGCTACACCTTC.

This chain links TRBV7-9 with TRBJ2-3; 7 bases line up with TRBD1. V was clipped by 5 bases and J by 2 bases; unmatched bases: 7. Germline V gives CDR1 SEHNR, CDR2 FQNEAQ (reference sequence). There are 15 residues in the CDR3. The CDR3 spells CASSRTGAHTDTQYF. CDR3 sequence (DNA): TGTGCCAGCAGCCGAACAGGGGCTCACACAGATACGCAGTATTTT.